The 18 T cell receptor beta chains listed next were all sequenced from one sample in a study of cytomegalovirus exposure and HLA in healthy donors. PCR amplification relied on 60 Vbeta primers (plus 13 Jbeta primers). Measured with immunoSEQ multiplex PCR; TCRdb has only the in-frame clones, and not every one. Listed are 200,000 to 250,000 clones; over 0.95% falls within the top ten. Input material: PBMCs. The receptors were sampled from a girl aged 2-10 years in good health and CMV-seropositive.

The genes are TRBV19 and TRBJ1-1; D unresolved. The CDR3 totals 17 residues. Germline V gives CDR1 LNHDA, CDR2 SQIVND (reference sequence). Trimming shortened V by 3 bases and J by 0 bases, and 17 bases separated the two germline ends. The CDR3 sequence is CASSIFSLGRMNTEAFF. DNA of the CDR3: TGTGCCAGTAGTATTTTCAGTTTAGGGAGAATGAACACTGAAGCTTTCTTT.

The rearrangement uses TRBV29-1 and TRBJ2-1, with TRBD2 matching over 8 bases. With V trimmed by 6 bases and J by 12 bases, 7 bases remained unmatched. This CDR3 has 11 residues. Looked up from germline, CDR1 is SQVTM and CDR2 is ANQGSEA. In DNA form, the CDR3 reads TGCAGCGTGACCGGACTAGCTGGGCAGTTCTTC. Encoded protein: CSVTGLAGQFF.

The chain employs TRBV7-9 and TRBJ2-3, with 7 bases lining up with TRBD1. V lost 3 bases to trimming and J lost 0 bases; unmatched junction nucleotides: 6. The CDR3 has 16 amino acids. The germline gives CDR1 SEHNR, CDR2 FQNEAQ (reference sequence). CDR3 region: CASSFLQGISTDTQYF. The CDR3 DNA follows: TGTGCCAGCAGCTTTTTACAGGGGATCAGCACAGATACGCAGTATTTT.

The chain combines TRBV9 with TRBJ1-5, with D possibly matching TRBD1 (5 bases). V lost 0 bases, J lost 3 bases, and 10 bases lay in between. The V gene's germline CDR1 is SGDLS and CDR2 YYNGEE. The CDR3 runs 15 residues. This CDR3 is CASSVEGRANQPQHF. CDR3 bases: TGTGCCAGCAGCGTAGAGGGCAGGGCCAATCAGCCCCAGCATTTT. The variable domain in full, with the rest retrieved from reference TRBV9 and TRBJ1-5, is DSGVTQTPKHLITATGQRVTLRCSPRSGDLSVYWYQQSLDQGLQFLIQYYNGEERAKGNILERFSAQQFPDLHSELNLSSLELGDSALYFCASSVEGRANQPQHFGDGTRLSIL.

In regard to this clone: The sample carries other DNA sequences with the same CDR3. The chain links TRBV5-1 to TRBJ1-2, with 7 bases identical to TRBD1. The germline CDR1 and CDR2 sequences are SGHRS and YFSETQ. V trimming: 0 bases; J trimming: 3 bases; junction bases outside the gene matches: 2. CDR3 size: 14 residues. The CDR3 DNA sequence: TGCGCCAGCAGCTTGGTCCAGGGGGACTATGGCTACACCTTC. It encodes CASSLVQGDYGYTF.

The chain couples TRBV28 to TRBJ2-3, with D perhaps TRBD1 (6 bases). The V gene's germline CDR1 is MDHEN and CDR2 SYDVKM. V lost 6 bases to trimming and J lost 2 bases, with 21 bases between them. The CDR3 is 17 amino acids. CDR3 residues: CASSSLGQSLSTDTQYF. CDR3 in DNA: TGTGCCAGCAGCTCACTCGGACAGTCCCTTTCCACAGATACGCAGTATTTT.

This chain connects TRBV10-2 to TRBJ1-4, with no clear D. The CDR3 is 14 residues long. Per the germline V gene, CDR1 is WSHSY and CDR2 is SAAADI. V was pared by 3 bases and J by 5 bases, with 10 bases between. The CDR3 DNA reads TGCGCCAGCAGTGACCCCGGAGCGAATGAAAAACTGTTTTTT. Amino acids: CASSDPGANEKLFF.

The genes are TRBV29-1 and TRBJ1-1; TRBD1 matches at 8 bases. Trimming at V came to 4 bases and at J to 3 bases, leaving 7 bases not matched to a gene. The CDR3 is 14 amino acids. The germline CDR1 and CDR2 sequences are SQVTM and ANQGSEA. In DNA, the CDR3 is TGCAGCGTTGTTCCAGGGGGCACGGACACTGAAGCTTTCTTT. This codes for CSVVPGGTDTEAFF. Looking up the rest from reference TRBV29-1 and TRBJ1-1 gives the full variable domain: SAVISQKPSRDICQRGTSLTIQCQVDSQVTMMFWYRQQPGQSLTLIATANQGSEATYESGFVIDKFPISRPNLTFSTLTVSNMSPEDSSIYLCSVVPGGTDTEAFFGQGTRLTVV.

The chain is built from TRBV23-1 and TRBJ2-1, with 9 bases that match TRBD2. TRBV23-1 is designated an ORF whose function remains uncertain. The CDR3 length is 19 residues. V shed 3 bases and J 0 bases; nucleotides not matched to a gene: 12. In DNA form, the CDR3 reads TGCGCCAGCAGTCAGATGGCTAGCGGGAACATTCTCTCCTACAATGAGCAGTTCTTC. Translated, it gives CASSQMASGNILSYNEQFF.

The chain uses TRBV5-1 and TRBJ2-7; a weak D match, TRBD2 (6 bases). This CDR3 comprises 15 residues. The V end was cut by 5 bases, the J end by 1 base, with 16 bases between. Germline CDR1 and CDR2: SGHRS and YFSETQ. The CDR3 DNA reads as TGCGCCAGCAGAGGTAGCCAGGGACTTTCCTACGAGCAGTACTTC. Its translation: CASRGSQGLSYEQYF.

The chain is built from TRBV6-1 and TRBJ2-7; a weak D match, TRBD1 (6 bases). Trimming stripped 4 bases from V and 3 bases from J, with 16 bases between. CDR3 length: 15 residues. CDR1 is MNHNS, CDR2 SASEGT, per germline. CDR3 region: CASSVFGTLYYEQYF. The CDR3 DNA reads TGTGCCAGCAGTGTTTTCGGGACACTATACTACGAGCAGTACTTC.

The V and J genes are TRBV28 and TRBJ1-2; tentatively, D is TRBD1 (6 bases). Germline CDR1 MDHEN, CDR2 SYDVKM. Trimming left V 3 bases short and J 5 bases short, with 10 bases between. This CDR3 comprises 13 residues. This CDR3 reads CASSLDSLYGYTF. The CDR3 nucleotides read TGTGCCAGCAGTTTGGACAGCTTGTATGGCTACACCTTC.

The chain is built from TRBV28 and TRBJ1-1; D unresolved. The germline V gene has CDR1 MDHEN and CDR2 SYDVKM. The CDR3 length is 15 residues. Trimming took off 2 bases at V and 0 bases at J, with 10 bases between the two ends. CDR3 loop: CASSLRQALNTEAFF. In DNA form, the CDR3 reads TGTGCCAGCAGTTTACGCCAGGCTTTGAACACTGAAGCTTTCTTT.

The V call is TRBV25-1, the J call TRBJ2-7, with D perhaps TRBD1 (5 bases). The germline gives CDR1 MGHDK, CDR2 SYGVNS. Trimming stripped 9 bases from V and 4 bases from J, with 22 bases between. The CDR3 is 15 residues long. Written as DNA, the CDR3 is TGTGCCAGTCGACCAGTGGGGCAAGGACGGTACGAGCAGTACTTC. It encodes CASRPVGQGRYEQYF.

The rearrangement links TRBV5-6 to TRBJ1-1; a weak D match, TRBD1 (5 bases). The CDR3 totals 16 residues. V dropped 0 bases and J dropped 5 bases, with 17 bases sitting between them. Germline CDR1 reads SGHDT; CDR2 reads YYEEEE. The CDR3 region has the DNA TGTGCCAGCAGCTTGGAGCAGGTCTATCGGGGGACTGAAGCTTTCTTT. Residues: CASSLEQVYRGTEAFF.

This chain joins TRBV18 and TRBJ1-1, with unresolved D. With 4 bases removed from V and 1 base from J, the gap between germline ends came to 13 bases. From germline, CDR1 is KGHSH and CDR2 LQKENI. The CDR3 length is 15 residues. The CDR3 coding sequence is TGTGCCAGCTCACTTCTCGGGGATGCGAACACTGAAGCTTTCTTT. Translated: CASSLLGDANTEAFF.

The J gene is TRBJ2-3, the V gene TRBV7-3; 8 bases are shared with TRBD2. The V and J ends lost 1 base and 5 bases, in that order; junction bases with no gene match: 11. This CDR3 is 17 amino acids long. Germline V gives CDR1 SGHTA, CDR2 FQGTGA. The CDR3 sequence: CASSLRGGGRILDTQYF. The CDR3 DNA reads TGTGCCAGCAGCTTAAGGGGCGGCGGGAGGATCTTAGATACGCAGTATTTT.

The V and J genes are TRBV14 and TRBJ2-7; TRBD2 is a possible D gene (6 bases). The V end lost 3 bases, the J end lost 4 bases, and 16 bases lay between the germline ends. CDR1 SGHDN and CDR2 FVKESK come from the germline V gene. The CDR3 totals 15 residues. The CDR3 sequence is CASSQMGGWGYEQYF. CDR3 in DNA: TGTGCCAGCAGCCAGATGGGGGGATGGGGGTACGAGCAGTACTTC.